The 20 T cell receptor beta chains given below trace back to one sample, sequenced in a study of T cell responses to AZD1222 COVID-19 vaccine (dated by TCRdb to the early 2020s). Libraries were built with the immunoSEQ multiplex PCR assay. Held by TCRdb, this immuneACCESS table contains in-frame sequences only and omits some clones. Under half of the omission traces to an unresolved V gene where checked; the cause of the rest is unknown. Here the sample has some 140,000 clones; roughly nine tenths occur a single time. In total, the top ten clones hold 5.5% to 6% of the sample. This specimen's time point label, per the study, means: baseline before first vaccination. The treatment or condition tag for this specimen amounts to: meningococcal conjugate vaccine given as trial control. The sequenced sample was peripheral blood, obtained on day 0 of MenACWY control vaccination. The source is an adult in good health.

V usage is TRBV10-3 and J usage is TRBJ1-6, with D hard to call. The V and J ends lost 2 bases and 6 bases respectively, with 8 bases between them. The CDR3 extends over 14 amino acids. The V gene's germline CDR1 is ENHRY and CDR2 SYGVKD. The DNA for the CDR3 is TGTGCCATCAGTGAGGTCCTGACTAATTCACCCCTCCACTTT. Residues: CAISEVLTNSPLHF.

In this sample, this clone turned up once. The chain employs TRBV5-6 and TRBJ2-7; D unclear. V was trimmed by 1 base and J by 3 bases, leaving 11 bases between them. The V gene's germline CDR1 is SGHDT and CDR2 YYEEEE. The CDR3 is made up of 14 amino acids. The chain's CDR3 is CASSLSVYSYEQYF. CDR3 DNA sequence: TGTGCCAGCAGCTTGTCGGTTTACAGCTACGAGCAGTACTTC.

The V call is TRBV6-2 or TRBV6-3, the J call TRBJ2-7, with 13 bases aligning to TRBD2. Germline lookup yields CDR1 MNHEY and CDR2 SVGEGT. The CDR3 is 15 residues long. V was clipped by 6 bases and J by 3 bases; unmatched bases: 5. CDR3 sequence reads: CASSPGLAGVYEQYF. For the CDR3, the DNA is TGTGCCAGCAGCCCCGGACTAGCGGGAGTCTACGAGCAGTACTTC.

The chain has TRBV9 and TRBJ2-7; D uncertain. In germline, CDR1 is SGDLS, CDR2 YYNGEE. With 0 bases removed from V and 0 bases from J, the gap between germline ends came to 7 bases. The length of the CDR3 is 14 residues. CDR3 protein: CASSVGGLSYEQYF. DNA of the CDR3: TGTGCCAGCAGCGTAGGGGGTCTCTCCTACGAGCAGTACTTC.

This clone was observed a single time. V gene TRBV3-1 (or the pseudogene TRBV3-2) combines with J gene TRBJ2-7; a weak D match, TRBD2 (5 bases). Germline CDR1 and CDR2: LGHDT and YNNKEL (reference sequence). V was shortened by 2 bases and J by 3 bases, with 17 bases between the two germline ends. The CDR3 spans 16 residues. CDR3: CASSQKGIGVVYEQYF. DNA for the CDR3: TGTGCCAGCAGCCAAAAGGGAATCGGGGTGGTCTACGAGCAGTACTTC.

This clone was picked up one time. This chain links TRBV29-1 with TRBJ1-2; D might be TRBD1 (6 bases). This CDR3 is 13 amino acids long. V was pared by 4 bases and J by 4 bases, with 13 bases between. The germline V gene has CDR1 SQVTM and CDR2 ANQGSEA. CDR3 loop: CSVGGLDLYGYTF. CDR3 sequence (DNA): TGCAGCGTTGGGGGGCTGGACCTCTATGGCTACACCTTC.

This chain joins TRBV18 and TRBJ1-2, with a weak D call TRBD1 (5 bases). This CDR3 is 15 amino acids long. In germline, CDR1 is KGHSH, CDR2 LQKENI. V lost 3 bases to trimming and J lost 0 bases, with 11 bases between them. The CDR3 loop reads CASSPAKGPNYGYTF. As DNA, the CDR3 is TGTGCCAGCTCACCTGCCAAGGGGCCTAACTATGGCTACACCTTC.

The chain joins TRBV6-2 or TRBV6-3 to TRBJ1-2; TRBD1 matches at 7 bases. The J segment lost 4 bases and the V segment lost 5 bases, leaving 4 bases of the junction unmatched. This CDR3 region has 13 residues. Germline V gene data show CDR1 as MNHEY and CDR2 as SVGEGT. The CDR3 coding sequence is TGTGCCAGCAGTCCACAGGGGACCTATGGCTACACCTTC. It is translated as CASSPQGTYGYTF.

This clone occurred once. The J gene is TRBJ2-2, the V gene TRBV6-5, with 7 bases aligning to TRBD2. The CDR3 spans 15 residues. Trimming removed 4 bases from V and 3 bases from J; junction bases left unmatched: 5. Germline-derived CDR1 and CDR2 are MNHEY and SVGAGI. The CDR3 bases are TGTGCCAGCAGTTCCCGTGGGGGGGACACCGGGGAGCTGTTTTTT. Translating it yields CASSSRGGDTGELFF.

The chain uses TRBV10-2 and TRBJ1-2; D possibly corresponds to TRBD1 (5 bases). Germline CDR1 WSHSY, CDR2 SAAADI. This CDR3 is built from 14 residues. V was pared by 3 bases and J by 4 bases, with 12 bases between. DNA for the CDR3: TGCGCCAGCAGTGAACAGGCTATGGGCTATGGCTACACCTTC. This translates into CASSEQAMGYGYTF.

The chain carries TRBV7-9 and TRBJ2-1; D gene ambiguous. This CDR3 contains 18 residues. Per the germline V gene, CDR1 is SEHNR and CDR2 is FQNEAQ (reference sequence). The V gene lost 0 bases and the J gene lost 0 bases, with 15 bases spanning the gap. CDR3 sequence (DNA): TGTGCCAGCAGCTTAGCCCCAGCCGCCCGTAGCTCCTACAATGAGCAGTTCTTC. It is translated as CASSLAPAARSSYNEQFF.

This clone has a single count. The chain joins TRBV3-1 (or the pseudogene TRBV3-2) to TRBJ1-1, with 8 bases aligning to TRBD1. There are 15 residues in the CDR3. From germline, CDR1 is LGHDT and CDR2 YNNKEL (reference sequence). With V trimmed by 4 bases and J by 4 bases, 8 bases remained unmatched. For the CDR3, the DNA is TGTGCCAGCAGCCTTCAGGACAGGGCGGGCACTGAAGCTTTCTTT. This encodes CASSLQDRAGTEAFF.

Comment on this clone: At one end, the junction sequence differs from germline, possibly due to a read error. This chain links TRBV7-7 with TRBJ2-7, with 10 positions matching TRBD1. Germline V gives CDR1 SSHAT, CDR2 FNYEAQ (reference sequence). CDR3 length: 15 residues. CDR3 coding DNA: TGTGCTAGCAGCCTGGCGACCGGACAGGGGGAAGAGCAGTACTTC. Its protein is CASSLATGQGEEQYF.

This chain uses TRBV4-1 with TRBJ1-2; no clear D. Per germline, CDR1 MGHRA and CDR2 YSYEKL. The V end lost 1 base, the J end lost 0 bases, and 3 bases lay between the germline ends. The CDR3 has 13 residues. CDR3 protein: CASSQVSNYGYTF. In DNA form, the CDR3 reads TGCGCCAGCAGCCAAGTGTCTAACTATGGCTACACCTTC.

This chain uses TRBV6-5 with TRBJ1-2, with 10 positions matching TRBD1. Germline-derived CDR1 and CDR2 are MNHEY and SVGAGI. The V gene end was trimmed by 8 bases and the J gene end by 9 bases; junction bases not matched to a gene: 6. This CDR3 is 12 amino acids long. DNA for the CDR3: TGTGCCAGCGCGGGACAGGGGATACGCTACACCTTC. Translated, it gives CASAGQGIRYTF.

The chain links TRBV6-5 to TRBJ2-5; D uncertain. The CDR3 totals 13 residues. Germline CDR1 MNHEY, CDR2 SVGAGI. V shed 6 bases and J shed 7 bases, with 15 bases lying between them. The CDR3 here is CASRSTPVGTQYF. CDR3 in DNA: TGTGCCAGCAGGTCTACACCGGTGGGGACCCAGTACTTC.

This rearrangement joins TRBV5-6 to TRBJ1-2; TRBD1 agrees at 8 bases. Trimming cost V 4 bases and J 7 bases; bases outside gene matches: 12. Germline CDR1 reads SGHDT; CDR2 reads YYEEEE. The CDR3 loop spans 15 amino acids. CDR3 region: CASSRLTGEGGGYTF. CDR3 DNA: TGTGCCAGCAGCCGTCTGACAGGGGAAGGAGGTGGCTACACCTTC.

The V call is TRBV24-1, the J call TRBJ2-7; 9 nucleotides line up with TRBD1. The germline V gene encodes CDR1 KGHDR and CDR2 SFDVKD. Germline trimming cut 6 bases from V and 6 bases from J; bases unmatched to any gene: 8. The CDR3 is 14 residues long. CDR3 coding DNA: TGTGCCACCAGTCTCGGGACAGGGTTCCCCGAGCAGTACTTC. Its protein product is CATSLGTGFPEQYF.

This chain connects TRBV24-1 to TRBJ2-5; tentatively, D is TRBD1 or TRBD2 (5 bases each). Germline V gene sequence: CDR1 KGHDR, CDR2 SFDVKD. This CDR3 region has 15 residues. Trimming stripped 3 bases from V and 5 bases from J, with 15 bases between. The chain's CDR3 is CATSDPGTSMETQYF. For the CDR3, the DNA is TGTGCCACCAGTGATCCCGGGACCAGCATGGAGACCCAGTACTTC.

CDR3 in amino acids: CAWSVQTNEQFF. Written as DNA, the CDR3 is TGTGCCTGGAGTGTGCAAACTAATGAGCAGTTCTTC. The rearrangement uses TRBV30 and TRBJ2-1; D remains unclear. This CDR3 has 12 residues. V dropped 0 bases and J dropped 7 bases, with 7 bases sitting between them. From germline, CDR1 is GTSNPN and CDR2 SVGIG (reference sequence).